The clone carrying this T cell receptor (beta chain) was counted a few times. Its target is unknown. Both 60 Vbeta primers and 13 Jbeta primers went into the PCR. Sequenced by immunoSEQ multiplex PCR; TCRdb stores in-frame clones only, minus some. This table holds about 130,000 clones, around 73% found once. Looked up from germline, CDR1 is SGHAT and CDR2 is FQNNGV. The CDR3 is 13 residues long. V lost 2 bases and J 3 bases, leaving 7 bases between the germline ends. This sample is part of a study of cytomegalovirus exposure and HLA in healthy donors. Broader study findings: A missense DCLRE1C variant was associated with V- and J-gene trimming of TCR beta chains in a later analysis, and an independent cohort replicated the association. The study labeled 170 or so TCR beta chains cytomegalovirus-associated. Most sequenced TCRs were rare (though some public TCRs occurred in many donors).

Specimen: PBMCs. This chain links TRBV11-2 with TRBJ2-5, with D hard to call. This TCR was sampled from a man aged 45-65 years in good health and CMV-seronegative. In nucleotides, the CDR3 is TGTGCCAGCAGCTTAAAATTTAAAGAGACCCAGTACTTC. Translation gives CASSLKFKETQYF.